One and the same sample provided the 24 T cell receptor beta chains below, sequenced in a study of identical twins. Each CDR3 protein is one row after TCRdb ran MiXCR on the 5' RACE reads. This table has about 530,000 distinct CDR3 sequences, nearly 15% appearing once. These data were likewise used in another study, on yellow fever vaccine responses in identical twins.

Sequences were obtained from CD4+ T cells sorted from blood. Source of these receptors: a woman between 18 and 30 years old in good health.

This chain connects TRBV27 to TRBJ1-5; tentative D call: TRBD1 (5 bases). The CDR3 is 16 amino acids. V was pared by 8 bases and J by 0 bases, with 17 bases between. Germline CDR1 is MNHEY and CDR2 is SMNVEV (reference sequence). CDR3 in DNA: TGTGCCAGCCGCCCCTGGCCGGGGGTTAGCAATCAGCCCCAGCATTTT. This sequence encodes CASRPWPGVSNQPQHF.

The chain combines TRBV15 with TRBJ2-7; D may be TRBD2 (6 bases). Germline V gene sequence: CDR1 LNHNV, CDR2 YYDKDF (reference sequence). V gave up 5 bases and J gave up 7 bases, with 15 bases separating them. The CDR3 runs 13 residues. Written as DNA, the CDR3 is TGTGCCACCAGCGATGGCGGGGTAGGGGAGCAGTACGTC. Its protein is CATSDGGVGEQYV.

J is TRBJ2-5 and V is TRBV25-1, with a possible D match to TRBD1 (5 bases). Germline loops: CDR1 MGHDK, CDR2 SYGVNS. The CDR3 covers 15 residues. The V end lost 1 base, the J end lost 5 bases, and 14 bases lay between the germline ends. The CDR3 DNA is TGTGCCAGCAGTGAATTTATGGGGCGCAGGGAGACCCAGTACTTC. As protein: CASSEFMGRRETQYF.

This chain connects TRBV5-6 to TRBJ2-7; no clear D. V lost 1 base, J lost 2 bases, and 16 bases lay in between. Looked up from germline, CDR1 is SGHDT and CDR2 is YYEEEE. The CDR3 length is 16 residues. The CDR3 DNA is TGTGCCAGCAGCTTGCGGTTGGGTGGAGCTCCCTACGAGCAGTACGTC. Its translation: CASSLRLGGAPYEQYV.

The rearrangement joins TRBV11-2 to TRBJ2-2; no clear D gene. The CDR3 loop spans 14 amino acids. Germline V gene data show CDR1 as SGHAT and CDR2 as FQNNGV. V lost 1 base and J 6 bases, leaving 9 bases between the germline ends. CDR3 loop: CASSLGRTAGELFF. The CDR3 DNA reads TGTGCCAGCAGCTTAGGCAGGACGGCCGGGGAGCTGTTTTTT.

This chain joins TRBV11-2 and TRBJ2-1; 13 nucleotides line up with TRBD2. The ends lost 4 bases at V and 6 bases at J; junction bases unmatched: 6. The CDR3 loop spans 16 amino acids. In germline, CDR1 is SGHAT, CDR2 FQNNGV. CDR3 protein: CASSSRTSGSSNEQFF. The CDR3 region has the DNA TGTGCCAGCAGCTCACGGACTAGCGGGAGTAGCAATGAGCAGTTCTTC.

In its sample, this clonotype was seen many times. The chain couples TRBV12-3 or TRBV12-4 to TRBJ2-5; D possibly corresponds to TRBD1 (5 bases). Trimming stripped 1 base from V and 2 bases from J, with 8 bases between. This CDR3 spans 14 amino acids. The CDR3, as DNA: TGTGCCAGCAGTTTAGGGACACTTCAAGAGACCCAGTACTTC. Translated: CASSLGTLQETQYF.

This chain joins TRBV20-1 and TRBJ2-7; 8 bases map to TRBD1. CDR3 length equals 13 residues. CDR1 is DFQATT and CDR2 is SNEGSKA in the germline V gene (reference sequence). Germline trimming cut 6 bases from V and 12 bases from J; bases unmatched to any gene: 16. The CDR3 region is CSAWGQDTRRRYV. Here the CDR3 DNA reads TGCAGTGCCTGGGGACAGGACACGCGCCGCCGGTACGTC.

The chain joins TRBV29-1 to TRBJ2-3, with D maybe TRBD2 (6 bases). The CDR3 runs to 17 residues. The germline V gene encodes CDR1 SQVTM and CDR2 ANQGSEA. Deletions cut 1 base from V and 0 bases from J, with 17 bases between. The CDR3 nucleotides read TGCAGCGTTGAAGCTCTAGCTCGCGGGAAAAGCACAGATACGCAGTATTTT. The encoded protein is CSVEALARGKSTDTQYF.

The table lists this clonotype with a few counts. The V call is TRBV20-1, the J call TRBJ2-1; D gene uncertain. Deletions cut 3 bases from V and 0 bases from J, with 6 bases between. CDR1 and CDR2 from the germline V gene are DFQATT and SNEGSKA (reference sequence). This CDR3 contains 13 residues. CDR3 DNA: TGCAGTGCTAGCTATAGCTCCTACAATGAGCAGTTCTTC. Its protein is CSASYSSYNEQFF.

This clonotype has just a few counts. The chain is built from TRBV6-1 and TRBJ1-1, with no clear D. Germline V lookup: CDR1 MNHNS, CDR2 SASEGT. The CDR3 runs to 14 residues. Trimming removed 2 bases at V and 6 bases at J, with 13 bases between. CDR3 amino acids: CASSEPFSGSEAFF. For the CDR3, the DNA is TGTGCCAGCAGTGAACCGTTCTCCGGATCTGAAGCTTTCTTT.

The gene calls are TRBV14 and TRBJ2-2; D possibly corresponds to TRBD2 (7 bases). CDR1 and CDR2 from the germline V gene are SGHDN and FVKESK. Trimming shortened V by 6 bases and J by 4 bases, and 18 bases separated the two germline ends. The CDR3 sequence is 16 residues long. The chain's CDR3 is CASRIGGLGRTGELFF. The DNA of the CDR3 is TGTGCCAGCAGAATCGGGGGGCTGGGGCGCACCGGGGAGCTGTTTTTT. The variable domain in full, with the rest retrieved from reference TRBV14 and TRBJ2-2, is EAGVTQFPSHSVIEKGQTVTLRCDPISGHDNLYWYRRVMGKEIKFLLHFVKESKQDESGMPNNRFLAERTGGTYSTLKVQPAELEDSGVYFCASRIGGLGRTGELFFGEGSRLTVL.

The chain links TRBV12-3 or TRBV12-4 to TRBJ1-1; tentatively, D is TRBD1 (5 bases). This CDR3 is built from 11 residues. Trimming removed 6 bases at V and 6 bases at J, with 8 bases between. The CDR3 sequence is CASRGLAEAFF. CDR3 DNA sequence: TGTGCCAGCAGGGGGCTAGCTGAAGCTTTCTTT.

This clonotype came up a few times. The CDR3 loop is CASSRDGTISYEQYF. For the CDR3, the DNA is TGTGCCAGCAGCCGAGACGGGACCATTTCCTACGAGCAGTACTTC. The chain is built from TRBV7-9 and TRBJ2-7, with D perhaps assigned TRBD1 or TRBD2 (5 bases each). Trimming removed 5 bases at V and 1 base at J, with 15 bases between. The CDR3 extends over 15 amino acids. CDR1 and CDR2 from the germline V gene are SEHNR and FQNEAQ (reference sequence).

The chain is built from TRBV27 and TRBJ2-1; 7 positions match TRBD2. The V segment lost 3 bases and the J segment 1 base; nucleotides outside the gene matches: 3. The CDR3 totals 15 residues. Germline loops: CDR1 MNHEY, CDR2 SMNVEV (reference sequence). The CDR3 region has the DNA TGTGCCAGCAGTTTCCTAGCGGAGTCCTACAATGAGCAGTTCTTC. Amino acids: CASSFLAESYNEQFF.

This clonotype was counted between two and nine times. V is TRBV20-1 and J is TRBJ1-1; 7 positions match TRBD1. V was pared by 5 bases and J by 4 bases, with 10 bases of the junction left unmatched. CDR1 and CDR2 from the germline V gene are DFQATT and SNEGSKA (reference sequence). CDR3 length: 14 amino acids. CDR3 DNA: TGCAGTGCTGGACGGGACAGTCGAGGCACTGAAGCTTTCTTT. It yields the protein CSAGRDSRGTEAFF.

The chain has TRBV10-3 and TRBJ1-1; no firm D call. Germline CDR1 is ENHRY and CDR2 is SYGVKD. Between the trimmed V and J ends, which lost 2 bases and 5 bases, there was a span of 15 bases. The CDR3 has 15 residues. CDR3 sequence (DNA): TGTGCCATCAGTGAGCCAGGTGGGGATTTTACTGAAGCTTTCTTT. Translated: CAISEPGGDFTEAFF.

This clonotype showed up just a few times. The J gene is TRBJ2-3, the V gene TRBV12-3 or TRBV12-4; D ambiguous. V was pared by 3 bases and J by 6 bases, with 13 bases between. The CDR3 sequence is 14 residues long. Written as DNA, the CDR3 is TGTGCCAGCAGTTTCCCGGCTAGTTCCGATACGCAGTATTTT. This sequence encodes CASSFPASSDTQYF.

This clonotype was found a few times. J is TRBJ1-1 and V is TRBV25-1; D unresolved. CDR3 length equals 12 residues. CDR1 and CDR2 from the germline V gene are MGHDK and SYGVNS. V was trimmed by 1 base and J by 5 bases, leaving 5 bases between them. In nucleotides, the CDR3 is TGTGCCAGCAGTGAATCCAAGACTGAAGCTTTCTTT. Translating it yields CASSESKTEAFF.

This chain connects TRBV13 to TRBJ2-1; TRBD2 might be the D (6 bases). V lost 6 bases, J lost 7 bases, and 13 bases lay in between. Germline V gene sequence: CDR1 PRHDT, CDR2 FYEKMQ (reference sequence). CDR3 size: 13 residues. The CDR3: CASRPGARNEQFF. The CDR3 nucleotides are TGTGCCAGCAGACCGGGAGCTAGAAATGAGCAGTTCTTC. Drawing the rest from reference TRBV13 and TRBJ2-1, the complete variable domain is AAGVIQSPRHLIKEKRETATLKCYPIPRHDTVYWYQQGPGQDPQFLISFYEKMQSDKGSIPDRFSAQQFSDYHSELNMSSLELGDSALYFCASRPGARNEQFFGPGTRLTVL.

This clonotype was counted many times. The chain carries TRBV2 and TRBJ1-5; 7 nucleotides align to TRBD1. Germline lookup yields CDR1 SNHLY and CDR2 FYNNEI. V was clipped by 11 bases and J by 3 bases; unmatched bases: 7. CDR3 length: 13 residues. The CDR3 DNA reads as TGTGCCGTCCAGGGGGAGGTCAATCAGCCCCAGCATTTT. Protein: CAVQGEVNQPQHF.

This clonotype has only a few counts. This CDR3 reads CASSYSFRVFYGYTF. For the CDR3, the DNA is TGTGCCAGCAGTTACTCTTTTAGGGTATTTTATGGCTACACCTTC. The chain carries TRBV6-5 and TRBJ1-2; the D is unclear. This CDR3 is built from 15 residues. CDR1 MNHEY and CDR2 SVGAGI come from the germline V gene. With 0 bases removed from V and 5 bases from J, the gap between germline ends came to 13 bases.

This clonotype was seen more than once but under ten times. The chain couples TRBV6-5 to TRBJ2-7; D not certain. Trimming removed 1 base from V and 7 bases from J, with 20 bases in between. Germline-derived CDR1 and CDR2 are MNHEY and SVGAGI. This CDR3 has 16 residues. CDR3 sequence reads: CASSYFYHTGRREQYF. CDR3 DNA sequence: TGTGCCAGCAGTTACTTTTATCACACCGGACGTCGTGAGCAGTACTTC.

This clonotype was found a few times. The chain combines TRBV6-1 with TRBJ2-3; D is perhaps TRBD2 (5 bases). From germline, CDR1 is MNHNS and CDR2 SASEGT. Trimming stripped 3 bases from V and 1 base from J, with 11 bases between. The CDR3 covers 15 residues. CDR3 residues: CASSERAVGTDTQYF. The CDR3 region has the DNA TGTGCCAGCAGTGAGAGGGCCGTGGGCACAGATACGCAGTATTTT.